This TCR beta chain was identified in a study of cytomegalovirus exposure and HLA in healthy donors. Study background: Most genotyped donors, over 70% of 300 to 400, had Caucasian-associated genetic ancestry.

The study, taken as a whole, reports: In presence/absence analyses, roughly uniform sequencing depth across donors was assumed.

The germline CDR1 and CDR2 sequences are SGHAT and FQNNGV. The CDR3 sequence is 13 residues long. V lost 5 bases and J 4 bases, leaving 9 bases between the germline ends. Details on this clone: What it binds is unknown.

Primers for the PCR totalled 60 Vbeta and 13 Jbeta. TCRdb keeps only in-frame clones here, not all; method: immunoSEQ multiplex PCR. The sample has 100,000 or so clones. This clonotype was obtained from a woman younger than 45 in good health and CMV-seronegative. The V gene is TRBV11-2, the J gene TRBJ1-5; the D gene is possibly TRBD1 (6 bases). Sample: PBMCs. CDR3 bases: TGTGCCAGCAGCGTAGGACAGAATCAGCCCCAGCATTTT. Encoded protein: CASSVGQNQPQHF.